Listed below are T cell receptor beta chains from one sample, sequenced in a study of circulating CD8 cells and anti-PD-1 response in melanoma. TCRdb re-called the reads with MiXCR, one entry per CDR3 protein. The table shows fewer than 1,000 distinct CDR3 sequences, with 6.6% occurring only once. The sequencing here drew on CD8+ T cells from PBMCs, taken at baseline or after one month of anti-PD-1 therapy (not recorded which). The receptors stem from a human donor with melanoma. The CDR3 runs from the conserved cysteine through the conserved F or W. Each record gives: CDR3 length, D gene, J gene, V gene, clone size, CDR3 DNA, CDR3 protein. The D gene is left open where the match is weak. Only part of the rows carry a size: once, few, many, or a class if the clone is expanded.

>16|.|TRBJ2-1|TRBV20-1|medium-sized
TGCAGTGCTGCCTGGGATCTGGCCAGATTTTTCAATGAGCAGTTCTTC
CSAAWDLARFFNEQFF
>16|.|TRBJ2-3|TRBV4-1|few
TGCGCCAGCAGCCAATACTCACTGGAACTTTCGGATACGCAGTATTTT
CASSQYSLELSDTQYF
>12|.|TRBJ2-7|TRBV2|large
TGTGCCAGCCTGGGGGGCCGCTCCTGGCAGTACTTC
CASLGGRSWQYF
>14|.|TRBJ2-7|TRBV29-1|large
TGCAGCGTTGAAGGCGCCGGCAACGACTACGAGCAGTACTTC
CSVEGAGNDYEQYF
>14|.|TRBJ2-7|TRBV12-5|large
TGTGCTAGCGCCCCAGGGGGGGGATGGAACGAGCAGTACTTC
CASAPGGGWNEQYF
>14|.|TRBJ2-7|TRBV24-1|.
TGCGCCACCTCCCCGGGTCTGGGGGTATATGAGCAGTACTTC
CATSPGLGVYEQYF
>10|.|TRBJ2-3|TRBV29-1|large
TGCAGCGTTCGAGAAGATACGCAGTATTTT
CSVREDTQYF
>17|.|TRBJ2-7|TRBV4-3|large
TGCGCCAGCAGCCAAGGGATAACCGGACAGAACTCCTACGAGCAGTACTTC
CASSQGITGQNSYEQYF
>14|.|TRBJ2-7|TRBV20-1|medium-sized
TGCAGTGCTAGTCCCCAAAGGGATATCTACGAGCAGTACTTC
CSASPQRDIYEQYF
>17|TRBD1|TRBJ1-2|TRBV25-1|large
TGTGCCAGCAGTATAGCACAGGGGGTAGGCCCTAACTATGGCTACACCTTC
CASSIAQGVGPNYGYTF
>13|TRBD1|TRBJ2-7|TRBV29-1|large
TGCAGCGTCGGACAGGGCTACTCCTACGAGCAGTACTTC
CSVGQGYSYEQYF